Presented here are 32 T cell receptor beta chains from one specimen sequenced in a study of response to subunit inactivated influenza vaccine. MiXCR, run by TCRdb on the RT-PCR reads, gives a single entry per CDR3 protein. The table shows about 650,000 distinct CDR3 sequences, with roughly 14% occurring only once. The input for sequencing was PBMCs from blood, taken less than 13 days after vaccination. The receptors come from a man aged 45 to 65 who received an inactivated influenza vaccine.

The V gene is TRBV7-2, the J gene TRBJ1-4; 10 positions match TRBD1. J lost 7 bases, V lost 5 bases, and 7 bases had no gene match. The CDR3 totals 15 residues. Germline lookup yields CDR1 SGHTA and CDR2 FQGNSA. The CDR3 DNA reads as TGTGCCAGCAGCATACCGGGACAGGGGTTTGAAAAACTGTTTTTT. Amino acids: CASSIPGQGFEKLFF.

This clonotype came up many times. V gene TRBV7-9 combines with J gene TRBJ2-5; D tentatively fits TRBD1 or TRBD2 (6 bases each). CDR1 and CDR2 (germline): SEHNR, FQNEAQ (reference sequence). The CDR3 length is 14 residues. The V end lost 7 bases, the J end lost 0 bases, and 12 bases lay between the germline ends. This CDR3 reads CASTKGGYQETQYF. The CDR3 DNA reads as TGTGCCAGCACCAAAGGGGGGTACCAAGAGACCCAGTACTTC.

This clonotype has just a few counts. The gene calls are TRBV11-2 and TRBJ2-2, with D perhaps TRBD2 (6 bases). Germline V lookup: CDR1 SGHAT, CDR2 FQNNGV. V lost 0 bases and J lost 4, with 15 bases in between. The CDR3 spans 17 residues. The chain's CDR3 is CASSLDRWRGGTGELFF. As DNA, the CDR3 is TGTGCCAGCAGCTTAGATCGATGGAGGGGAGGCACCGGGGAGCTGTTTTTT.

This clonotype came up many times. The chain carries TRBV15 and TRBJ2-1; no definite D call. Trimming shortened V by 9 bases and J by 4 bases, and 7 bases separated the two germline ends. The CDR3 length is 11 residues. In germline, CDR1 is LNHNV, CDR2 YYDKDF (reference sequence). The CDR3, as DNA: TGTGCCACGCGGAGTTACAATGAGCAGTTCTTC. Translated: CATRSYNEQFF.

The V gene is TRBV7-2, the J gene TRBJ1-1; possible D gene TRBD1, 5 bases. V was clipped by 4 bases and J by 5 bases, with 17 bases between them. The CDR3 is 15 amino acids. Germline V gene lookup returns CDR1 SGHTA and CDR2 FQGNSA. The chain's CDR3 is CASSSQPGGMTEAFF. CDR3 nucleotide sequence: TGTGCCAGCAGCTCCCAACCCGGGGGAATGACTGAAGCTTTCTTT.

A few counts support this clonotype. The V and J genes are TRBV29-1 and TRBJ1-1, with unresolved D. The CDR3 extends over 13 amino acids. Looked up from germline, CDR1 is SQVTM and CDR2 is ANQGSEA. Trimming took 2 bases from V and 0 from J, leaving 7 bases between them. The CDR3 DNA reads as TGCAGCGTTGAAAGACACCTGAACACTGAAGCTTTCTTT. Its translation is CSVERHLNTEAFF.

This clonotype has a handful of counts. The chain links TRBV2 to TRBJ2-4; weak D call: TRBD1 (5 bases). Trimming took 6 bases from V and 0 from J, leaving 9 bases between them. This CDR3 comprises 14 residues. Per the germline V gene, CDR1 is SNHLY and CDR2 is FYNNEI. The CDR3 region is CASRDILAKNIQYF. As DNA, the CDR3 is TGTGCCAGCAGGGACATCCTAGCCAAAAACATTCAGTACTTC.

A few counts support this clonotype. The gene calls are TRBV10-3 and TRBJ2-1, with D perhaps matching TRBD2 (6 bases). The CDR3 sequence is 14 residues long. Trimming cost V 11 bases and J 6 bases, with 20 bases left between them. Germline V lookup: CDR1 ENHRY, CDR2 SYGVKD. DNA of the CDR3: TGTGCCTCACAGACTAGAATAGAATTCAATGAGCAGTTCTTC. The encoded protein is CASQTRIEFNEQFF.

The rearrangement joins TRBV7-8 to TRBJ2-1; maybe TRBD2 (5 bases). Germline CDR1 reads SGHVS; CDR2 reads FQNEAQ. The CDR3 runs 18 residues. Trimming pared 1 base from V and 11 bases from J, leaving 27 bases between. CDR3 nucleotides: TGTGCCAGCAGCTTAGGAAACTTTGGGAGAGCCTCCCAAAGTAAGCAGTTCTTC. As protein: CASSLGNFGRASQSKQFF.

The CDR3 region is CASSLRDREYSNQPQHF. CDR3 DNA: TGTGCCAGCAGTTTACGTGACAGGGAGTATAGCAATCAGCCCCAGCATTTT. J is TRBJ1-5 and V is TRBV28, with TRBD1 identical over 7 bases. The germline gives CDR1 MDHEN, CDR2 SYDVKM. This CDR3 comprises 17 residues. With 2 bases clipped from V and 0 bases from J, the junction kept 7 bases outside the gene matches.

V usage is TRBV3-1 and J usage is TRBJ2-3; the D is unclear. This CDR3 has 12 residues. Per germline, CDR1 LGHDT and CDR2 YNNKEL (reference sequence). V lost 1 base, J lost 7 bases, and 6 bases lay in between. This chain's CDR3 is CASSQVVNTQYF. CDR3 DNA sequence: TGTGCCAGCAGCCAAGTCGTGAATACGCAGTATTTT.

This clonotype occurred once. This chain uses TRBV20-1 with TRBJ2-2; D not resolved. Looked up from germline, CDR1 is DFQATT and CDR2 is SNEGSKA (reference sequence). The CDR3 sequence is 13 residues long. V lost 1 base to trimming and J lost 5 bases, with 8 bases between them. The DNA of the CDR3 is TGCAGTGCTAGAGGGCTCCATACCGGGGAGCTGTTTTTT. Protein sequence: CSARGLHTGELFF.

The chain couples TRBV12-3 or TRBV12-4 to TRBJ2-1; 8 nucleotides align to TRBD2. V was clipped by 6 bases and J by 5 bases; unmatched bases: 6. The CDR3 runs to 14 residues. Here the CDR3 DNA reads TGTGCCAGCAGCCTTGGGACTAGGCACAATGAGCAGTTCTTC. Translated: CASSLGTRHNEQFF.

This chain connects TRBV7-9 to TRBJ1-4; 7 bases agree with TRBD1. Unmatched junction bases numbered 11, after V lost 5 bases and J lost 8 bases. In germline, CDR1 is SEHNR, CDR2 FQNEAQ (reference sequence). This CDR3 contains 15 residues. The CDR3 protein is CASSTYGGQEEKLFF. In nucleotides, the CDR3 is TGTGCCAGCAGCACTTATGGAGGACAGGAAGAAAAACTGTTTTTT.

The chain combines TRBV28 with TRBJ2-7; D remains ambiguous. The V end lost 7 bases, the J end lost 0 bases, and 10 bases lay between the germline ends. Germline V lookup: CDR1 MDHEN, CDR2 SYDVKM. The CDR3 loop spans 13 amino acids. For the CDR3, the DNA is TGTGCCAGCAAAAGCAGGCACTCCTACGAGCAGTACTTC. Protein: CASKSRHSYEQYF.

V is TRBV5-3 and J is TRBJ2-3; 12 positions agree with TRBD2. TRBV5-3 is placed among ORFs of uncertain function. The CDR3 extends over 16 amino acids. With V trimmed by 4 bases and J by 0 bases, 3 bases remained unmatched. The CDR3 protein is CARSTGTSGSTDTQYF. DNA for the CDR3: TGTGCCAGAAGCACCGGGACTAGCGGGAGCACAGATACGCAGTATTTT.

The V call is TRBV27, the J call TRBJ2-1; 14 bases are shared with TRBD2. The junction had 13 bases not matched to a gene; V was cut back by 5 bases and J by 10 bases. CDR3 length: 17 residues. Germline V gene lookup returns CDR1 MNHEY and CDR2 SMNVEV (reference sequence). CDR3 bases: TGTGCCAGCAGTCCTACCGGGACTAGCGGGGGCTTGGGGGAGCAGTTCTTC. Encoded protein: CASSPTGTSGGLGEQFF.

Only a few counts were recorded for this clonotype. The chain has TRBV7-2 and TRBJ2-7; a possible D gene is TRBD1 (5 bases). V was clipped by 3 bases and J by 3 bases, with 9 bases between them. From germline, CDR1 is SGHTA and CDR2 FQGNSA. The CDR3 is made up of 13 amino acids. The CDR3 is CASSFHQGYEQYF. The CDR3 bases are TGTGCCAGCAGCTTTCATCAGGGCTACGAGCAGTACTTC. The complete variable domain, with remaining parts taken from reference TRBV7-2 and TRBJ2-7, reads GAGVSQSPSNKVTEKGKDVELRCDPISGHTALYWYRQSLGQGLEFLIYFQGNSAPDKSGLPSDRFSAERTGGSVSTLTIQRTQQEDSAVYLCASSFHQGYEQYFGPGTRLTVT.

The rearrangement uses TRBV24-1 and TRBJ2-2; D unclear. The CDR3 length is 14 residues. Germline lookup yields CDR1 KGHDR and CDR2 SFDVKD. V was clipped by 1 base and J by 1 base, with 3 bases between them. CDR3 sequence (DNA): TGTGCCACCAGTGATTTCAGGAACACCGGGGAGCTGTTTTTT. It is translated as CATSDFRNTGELFF.

The chain links TRBV5-4 to TRBJ2-1, with 8 bases lining up with TRBD2. Trimming cost V 2 bases and J 3 bases; bases outside gene matches: 7. The CDR3 extends over 16 amino acids. The V gene's germline CDR1 is SGHNT and CDR2 YYREEE (reference sequence). CDR3 region: CASSFDRLAGYNEQFF. CDR3 nucleotide sequence: TGTGCCAGCAGCTTCGATCGCCTAGCGGGCTACAATGAGCAGTTCTTC.

This clonotype has a handful of counts. The chain couples TRBV6-5 to TRBJ2-1, with 7 bases aligning to TRBD2. Germline V lookup: CDR1 MNHEY, CDR2 SVGAGI. The CDR3 consists of 16 residues. J was trimmed by 7 bases and V by 1 base; bases with no gene match: 10. CDR3 protein: CASSYYLGGPRNEQFF. Here the CDR3 DNA reads TGTGCCAGCAGTTACTATTTGGGAGGGCCTAGAAATGAGCAGTTCTTC.

Only a few counts were recorded for this clonotype. The chain has TRBV28 and TRBJ1-4, with 7 bases that match TRBD1. In germline, CDR1 is MDHEN, CDR2 SYDVKM. This CDR3 is built from 15 residues. The J segment lost 7 bases and the V segment lost 5 bases, leaving 10 bases of the junction unmatched. For the CDR3, the DNA is TGTGCCAGCAGTACGACAGGGATGGTGGTTGAAAAACTGTTTTTT. It translates to CASSTTGMVVEKLFF. Looking up the rest from reference TRBV28 and TRBJ1-4 gives the full variable domain: DVKVTQSSRYLVKRTGEKVFLECVQDMDHENMFWYRQDPGLGLRLIYFSYDVKMKEKGDIPEGYSVSREKKERFSLILESASTNQTSMYLCASSTTGMVVEKLFFGSGTQLSVL.

The chain combines TRBV6-1 with TRBJ1-2; maybe TRBD1 (6 bases). This CDR3 comprises 15 residues. CDR1 and CDR2 from the germline V gene are MNHNS and SASEGT. The V gene lost 10 bases and the J gene lost 4 bases, with 22 bases spanning the gap. This chain's CDR3 is CATSGHPLMGYGYTF. As DNA, the CDR3 is TGTGCCACCTCGGGACATCCGCTTATGGGCTATGGCTACACCTTC.

This clonotype was found many times. The V and J genes are TRBV4-2 and TRBJ2-3, with 8 bases fitting TRBD2. In germline, CDR1 is LGHNA, CDR2 YNFKEQ. J gave up 1 base and V 0 bases, and 3 bases lay outside the gene matches. The CDR3 covers 16 residues. CDR3 sequence reads: CASSQDRGGGTDTQYF. Written as DNA, the CDR3 is TGTGCCAGCAGCCAAGACCGGGGGGGAGGCACAGATACGCAGTATTTT.

The genes are TRBV28 and TRBJ2-7; TRBD2 agrees at 11 bases. Germline V gene lookup returns CDR1 MDHEN and CDR2 SYDVKM. CDR3 size: 15 residues. The ends lost 6 bases at V and 1 base at J; junction bases unmatched: 5. The CDR3 protein is CASRVRLAGSYEQYF. Written as DNA, the CDR3 is TGTGCCAGCAGAGTGCGACTAGCGGGATCCTACGAGCAGTACTTC.

This clonotype appeared a few times. The CDR3 DNA reads as TGTGCCAGCAGTTGGGCGGTTGCTGGTGAAGCTTTCTTT. Residues: CASSWAVAGEAFF. This chain connects TRBV27 to TRBJ1-1; no definite D call. This CDR3 spans 13 amino acids. Per the germline V gene, CDR1 is MNHEY and CDR2 is SMNVEV (reference sequence). The V gene lost 4 bases and the J gene lost 7 bases, with 13 bases spanning the gap.

The V call is TRBV6-2 or TRBV6-3, the J call TRBJ2-4; D call uncertain. Germline loops: CDR1 MNHEY, CDR2 SVGEGT. Trimming took off 5 bases at V and 1 base at J, with 9 bases between the two ends. The CDR3 is made up of 14 amino acids. CDR3 sequence (DNA): TGTGCCAGCAGTCCACCGTGGGCCAAAAACATTCAGTACTTC. This sequence encodes CASSPPWAKNIQYF.

The table lists this clonotype with a few counts. The rearrangement links TRBV4-2 to TRBJ2-1; 7 bases match TRBD2. The V and J ends lost 0 bases and 4 bases, in that order; junction bases with no gene match: 6. Per germline, CDR1 LGHNA and CDR2 YNFKEQ. The CDR3 is 16 amino acids. The DNA of the CDR3 is TGTGCCAGCAGCCAAGAACGGCTAGCGGATTACAATGAGCAGTTCTTC. It encodes CASSQERLADYNEQFF.

This chain connects TRBV7-2 to TRBJ2-3, with D possibly TRBD2 on 6 matching bases. The germline V and J ends were trimmed by 5 bases and 2 bases, with 14 bases remaining between them. From germline, CDR1 is SGHTA and CDR2 FQGNSA. This CDR3 is 15 amino acids long. In nucleotides, the CDR3 is TGTGCCAGCAGCCCCCACGGACTAATCACAGATACGCAGTATTTT. Translating gives CASSPHGLITDTQYF.

The CDR3: CASSLRSGYEQYF. The CDR3 DNA reads as TGTGCCAGCAGCTTACGGTCAGGGTACGAGCAGTACTTC. This chain links TRBV13 with TRBJ2-7; D perhaps matches TRBD1 (5 bases). The CDR3 length is 13 residues. CDR1 is PRHDT, CDR2 FYEKMQ, per germline (reference sequence). Trimming stripped 2 bases from V and 4 bases from J, with 9 bases between.

This clonotype has only a few counts. The chain carries TRBV20-1 and TRBJ1-1, with TRBD1 matching 7 bases. The CDR3 totals 14 residues. CDR1 is DFQATT, CDR2 SNEGSKA, per germline (reference sequence). This chain's CDR3 is CSGTAPGMNTEAFF. CDR3 nucleotide sequence: TGCAGCGGGACAGCACCGGGAATGAACACTGAAGCTTTCTTT.

This sequence joins TRBV20-1 and TRBJ2-7; TRBD2 aligns across 9 bases. The V and J ends lost 2 bases and 3 bases, in that order; junction bases with no gene match: 11. CDR3 length: 16 amino acids. In germline, CDR1 is DFQATT, CDR2 SNEGSKA (reference sequence). CDR3 residues: CSARRTSVVSIYEQYF. CDR3 DNA sequence: TGCAGTGCTAGAAGGACTAGCGTAGTTTCAATCTACGAGCAGTACTTC.